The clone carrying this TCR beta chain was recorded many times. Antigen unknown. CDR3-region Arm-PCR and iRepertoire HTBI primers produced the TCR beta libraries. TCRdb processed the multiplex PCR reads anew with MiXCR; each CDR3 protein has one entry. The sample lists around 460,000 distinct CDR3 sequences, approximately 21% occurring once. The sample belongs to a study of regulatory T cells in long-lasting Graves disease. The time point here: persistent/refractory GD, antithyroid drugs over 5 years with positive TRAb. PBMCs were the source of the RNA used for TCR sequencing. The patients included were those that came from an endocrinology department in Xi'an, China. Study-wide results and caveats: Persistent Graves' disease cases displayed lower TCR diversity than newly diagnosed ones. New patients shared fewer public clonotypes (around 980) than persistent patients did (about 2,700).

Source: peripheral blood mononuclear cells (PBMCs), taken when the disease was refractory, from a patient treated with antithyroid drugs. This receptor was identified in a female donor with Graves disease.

The CDR3 DNA reads TGTGCCAGCAGATATTTGGGGCTTATAGGGTGGAACGAGCAGTACTTC. It translates to CASRYLGLIGWNEQYF. This sequence joins TRBV6-1 and TRBJ2-7; a weak D match, TRBD1 (5 bases). V lost 6 bases to trimming and J lost 5 bases, with 23 bases between them. Germline CDR1 is MNHNS and CDR2 is SASEGT. This CDR3 comprises 16 residues.